This T cell receptor (beta chain) was captured by sequencing in a study of blood T cell repertoires in COVID-19. Study information: PBMCs, B-cell-depleted T cells, or T cells provided the cDNA or gDNA that made up the material.

In the original analysis: Quantification of nucleated cells was approximated via reference gene primer amplification. Here immunoSEQ multiplex PCR was the method, and the copy in TCRdb shows in-frame clones only, minus some. The DNA was the basis for D and trimming; V, J and clone size are from that table. The sample has roughly 73,000 clones; about four fifths are singletons. This clone showed up just a few times. The sample consisted of peripheral blood. This clonotype was sampled from a man between 65 and 85 years old with acute or convalescent COVID-19.

The CDR3 sequence: CATSREAGQGLSYNEQFF. Here the CDR3 DNA reads TGTGCCACCAGCAGAGAAGCGGGACAGGGCCTCTCCTACAATGAGCAGTTCTTC. V gene TRBV15 combines with J gene TRBJ2-1; 9 positions match TRBD1. Trimming at V came to 0 bases and at J to 0 bases, leaving 6 bases not matched to a gene. CDR3 length: 18 residues. CDR1 LNHNV and CDR2 YYDKDF come from the germline V gene (reference sequence).